This passage covers 11 T cell receptor beta chains from one sample sequenced in a study of blood T cell repertoires in COVID-19. The protocol was immunoSEQ multiplex PCR, while the TCRdb copy is restricted to in-frame clones and leaves out a portion. The data hold 200,000 to 250,000 clones, with 85% observed a single time. Specimen: PBMCs or T cells enriched from blood (not recorded which). The receptors stem from a man aged 40-49 years who had recovered from COVID-19.

This clone appeared once. This chain connects TRBV24-1 to TRBJ2-7; 9 bases map to TRBD1. The CDR3 length is 15 residues. Germline CDR1 KGHDR, CDR2 SFDVKD. Trimming at V came to 5 bases and at J to 1 base, leaving 5 bases not matched to a gene. CDR3 in DNA: TGTGCCACCAGTGGGGGACAGGGTAGGTCCTACGAGCAGTACTTC. As protein: CATSGGQGRSYEQYF.

This chain connects TRBV30 to TRBJ2-7, with 9 positions matching TRBD1. Per the germline V gene, CDR1 is GTSNPN and CDR2 is SVGIG (reference sequence). CDR3 length equals 13 residues. Unmatched junction bases numbered 3, after V lost 2 bases and J lost 4 bases. The CDR3 region is CAWSWGQGYEQYF. The CDR3, as DNA: TGTGCCTGGAGTTGGGGACAGGGTTACGAGCAGTACTTC. Together with reference TRBV30 and TRBJ2-7, the CDR3 gives the full variable domain: SQTIHQWPATLVQPVGSPLSLECTVEGTSNPNLYWYRQAAGRGLQLLFYSVGIGQISSEVPQNLSASRPQDRQFILSSKKLLLSDSGFYLCAWSWGQGYEQYFGPGTRLTVT.

The V call is TRBV2, the J call TRBJ2-2; 10 bases align to TRBD2. Per germline, CDR1 SNHLY and CDR2 FYNNEI. V lost 4 bases, J lost 4 bases, and 9 bases stayed unmatched. This CDR3 is 17 amino acids long. The CDR3 loop reads CASSARASGSVTGELFF. The CDR3 bases are TGTGCCAGCAGTGCTAGGGCTAGCGGGAGCGTCACCGGGGAGCTGTTTTTT.

The rearrangement joins TRBV9 to TRBJ2-7; D not resolved. This CDR3 is 14 amino acids long. Trimming removed 0 bases at V and 2 bases at J, with 9 bases between. The germline gives CDR1 SGDLS, CDR2 YYNGEE. The CDR3 sequence: CASSVGQRTYEQYF. CDR3 sequence (DNA): TGTGCCAGCAGCGTAGGGCAGAGGACCTACGAGCAGTACTTC.

The V and J genes are TRBV30 and TRBJ1-5; TRBD1 is a possible D gene (6 bases). Germline-derived CDR1 and CDR2 are GTSNPN and SVGIG (reference sequence). The V gene lost 1 base and the J gene lost 3 bases, with 13 bases spanning the gap. This CDR3 has 15 amino acids. The CDR3 spells CAWSGEGGPNQPQHF. DNA for the CDR3: TGTGCCTGGAGTGGAGAGGGGGGGCCCAATCAGCCCCAGCATTTT.

This chain connects TRBV28 to TRBJ2-7; perhaps TRBD1 as D (6 bases). V was shortened by 6 bases and J by 2 bases, with 17 bases between the two germline ends. Germline CDR1 reads MDHEN; CDR2 reads SYDVKM. There are 15 residues in the CDR3. The CDR3 loop is CASRDGTKITYEQYF. The CDR3 DNA reads as TGTGCCAGCAGGGACGGGACAAAAATTACCTACGAGCAGTACTTC.

The V call is TRBV27, the J call TRBJ1-5; 9 bases agree with TRBD1. After removal of 2 bases from V and 7 bases from J, the junction contained 9 bases not matched to a gene. Germline values: CDR1 MNHEY, CDR2 SMNVEV (reference sequence). The CDR3 loop spans 16 amino acids. The CDR3 nucleotides read TGTGCCAGCAGTTTAAGAATTGGGACAGGGAACCAGCCCCAGCATTTT. Residues: CASSLRIGTGNQPQHF.

The chain combines TRBV10-3 with TRBJ1-2, with 7 bases identical to TRBD1. Germline CDR1 reads ENHRY; CDR2 reads SYGVKD. CDR3 length: 15 residues. After removal of 4 bases from V and 0 bases from J, the junction contained 5 bases not matched to a gene. The CDR3 sequence is CAISVQGTANYGYTF. In DNA, the CDR3 is TGTGCCATCAGTGTCCAGGGGACAGCTAACTATGGCTACACCTTC.

This clone was counted between two and nine times. V usage is TRBV13 and J usage is TRBJ1-1, with D possibly being TRBD1 (5 bases). Germline CDR1 reads PRHDT; CDR2 reads FYEKMQ (reference sequence). Trimming removed 4 bases from V and 1 base from J, with 7 bases in between. The CDR3 contains 13 residues. The CDR3 DNA sequence: TGTGCCAGCAGCTCTGGACAGAACACTGAAGCTTTCTTT. Translating gives CASSSGQNTEAFF. Filled out from reference TRBV13 and TRBJ1-1, the complete variable domain reads AAGVIQSPRHLIKEKRETATLKCYPIPRHDTVYWYQQGPGQDPQFLISFYEKMQSDKGSIPDRFSAQQFSDYHSELNMSSLELGDSALYFCASSSGQNTEAFFGQGTRLTVV.

V usage is TRBV7-3 and J usage is TRBJ2-2; D is perhaps TRBD2 (5 bases). Germline assignment: CDR1 SGHTA and CDR2 FQGTGA. Trimming removed 4 bases from V and 7 bases from J, with 10 bases in between. The CDR3 is made up of 13 amino acids. This CDR3 reads CASSYWTDGELFF. DNA for the CDR3: TGTGCCAGCAGCTATTGGACTGACGGGGAGCTGTTTTTT.

This chain links TRBV19 with TRBJ2-2; perhaps TRBD1 as D (5 bases). The V end was cut by 5 bases, the J end by 4 bases, with 14 bases between. Germline-derived CDR1 and CDR2 are LNHDA and SQIVND (reference sequence). CDR3 length equals 15 residues. The CDR3 protein is CASSPGLGGTGELFF. CDR3 bases: TGTGCCAGTAGTCCAGGGCTGGGTGGCACCGGGGAGCTGTTTTTT.